This T cell receptor beta chain originates from a study of siplizumab effects on memory and regulatory T cells. Looked up from germline, CDR1 is PRHDT and CDR2 is FYEKMQ (reference sequence). The length of the CDR3 is 16 residues. V was pared by 4 bases and J by 4 bases, with 6 bases of the junction left unmatched. Some clones are missing from TCRdb's copy, which holds only in-frame ones; the method was immunoSEQ multiplex PCR. The sample lists nearly 85,000 clones; 85% to 95% were seen once. The receptor was derived from a human donor in good health. The V gene is TRBV13, the J gene TRBJ2-2, with 10 bases identical to TRBD1. The source material was CD8+ T cells sorted from blood. The CDR3 nucleotides read TGTGCCAGCAGCTCAGGACAGGGGGGGAGCACCGGGGAGCTGTTTTTT. Residues: CASSSGQGGSTGELFF. Based on the CDR3 plus reference TRBV13 and TRBJ2-2, the full variable domain is AAGVIQSPRHLIKEKRETATLKCYPIPRHDTVYWYQQGPGQDPQFLISFYEKMQSDKGSIPDRFSAQQFSDYHSELNMSSLELGDSALYFCASSSGQGGSTGELFFGEGSRLTVL.